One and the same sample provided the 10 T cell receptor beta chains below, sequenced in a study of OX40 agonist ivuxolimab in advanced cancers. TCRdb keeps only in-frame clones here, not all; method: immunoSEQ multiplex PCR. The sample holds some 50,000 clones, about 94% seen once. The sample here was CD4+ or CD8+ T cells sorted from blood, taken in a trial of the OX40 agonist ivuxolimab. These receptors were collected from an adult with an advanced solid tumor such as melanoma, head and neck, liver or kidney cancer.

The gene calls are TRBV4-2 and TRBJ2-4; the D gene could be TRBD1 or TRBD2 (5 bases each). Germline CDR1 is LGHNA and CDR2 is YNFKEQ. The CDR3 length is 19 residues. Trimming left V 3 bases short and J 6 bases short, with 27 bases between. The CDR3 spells CASSQSGRGGTTRLNIQYF. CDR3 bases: TGTGCCAGCAGCCAGTCAGGGAGAGGAGGAACAACCCGGTTAAACATTCAGTACTTC.

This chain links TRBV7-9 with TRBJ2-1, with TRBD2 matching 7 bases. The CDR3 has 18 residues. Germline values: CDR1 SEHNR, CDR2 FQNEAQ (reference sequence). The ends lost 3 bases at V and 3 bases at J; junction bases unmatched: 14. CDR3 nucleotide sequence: TGTGCCAGCAGCTTTCCAACCCCCGGGGTAGCGGGCTACAATGAGCAGTTCTTC. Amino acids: CASSFPTPGVAGYNEQFF.

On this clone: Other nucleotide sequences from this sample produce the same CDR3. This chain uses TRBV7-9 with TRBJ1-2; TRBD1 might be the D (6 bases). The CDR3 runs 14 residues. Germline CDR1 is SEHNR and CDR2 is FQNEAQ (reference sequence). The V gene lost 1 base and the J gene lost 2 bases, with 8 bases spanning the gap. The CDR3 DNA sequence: TGTGCCAGCAGCTTAGGGACAGCAAACTATGGCTACACCTTC. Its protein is CASSLGTANYGYTF.

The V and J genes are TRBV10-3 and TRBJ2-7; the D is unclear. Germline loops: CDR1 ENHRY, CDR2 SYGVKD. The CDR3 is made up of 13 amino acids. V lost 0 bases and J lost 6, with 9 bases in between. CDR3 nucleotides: TGTGCCATCAGTGAGTCTGAGCGAAGCGAGCAGTACTTC. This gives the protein CAISESERSEQYF.

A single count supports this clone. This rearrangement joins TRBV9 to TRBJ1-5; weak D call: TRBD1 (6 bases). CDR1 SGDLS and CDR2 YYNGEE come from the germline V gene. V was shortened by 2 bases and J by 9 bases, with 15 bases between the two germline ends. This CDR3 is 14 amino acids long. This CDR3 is CASSVDSRSWPQHF. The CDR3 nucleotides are TGTGCCAGCAGCGTGGACAGCCGGAGTTGGCCCCAGCATTTT.

The DNA of the CDR3 is TGTGCCACCAGCAGAGATCGGGACAGTAACACTGAAGCTTTCTTT. Protein: CATSRDRDSNTEAFF. The chain has TRBV15 and TRBJ1-1; 7 bases align to TRBD1. Germline CDR1 is LNHNV and CDR2 is YYDKDF (reference sequence). The ends lost 0 bases at V and 2 bases at J; junction bases unmatched: 3. The CDR3 has 15 residues.

The CDR3 sequence is CASSFSTSGSSYNEQFF. The CDR3 nucleotides are TGTGCCAGCAGCTTTTCGACTAGCGGAAGCTCCTACAATGAGCAGTTCTTC. This chain links TRBV7-3 with TRBJ2-1, with TRBD2 matching 9 bases. The CDR3 spans 17 residues. The V gene's germline CDR1 is SGHTA and CDR2 FQGTGA. V lost 3 bases and J lost 0; bases outside the gene matches: 6.

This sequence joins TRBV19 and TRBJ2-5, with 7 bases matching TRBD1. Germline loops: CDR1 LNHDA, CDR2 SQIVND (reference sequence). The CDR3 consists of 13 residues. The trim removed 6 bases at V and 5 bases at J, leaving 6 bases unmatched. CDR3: CASSADRRETQYF. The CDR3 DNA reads TGTGCCAGTAGCGCGGACAGGCGGGAGACCCAGTACTTC.

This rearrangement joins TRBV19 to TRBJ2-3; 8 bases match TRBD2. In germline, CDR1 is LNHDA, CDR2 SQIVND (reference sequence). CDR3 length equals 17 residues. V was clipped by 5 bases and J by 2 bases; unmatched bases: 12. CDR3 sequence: CASSPSSRGGPTDTQYF. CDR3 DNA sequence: TGTGCCAGTAGTCCCTCCTCCCGGGGGGGACCCACAGATACGCAGTATTTT.

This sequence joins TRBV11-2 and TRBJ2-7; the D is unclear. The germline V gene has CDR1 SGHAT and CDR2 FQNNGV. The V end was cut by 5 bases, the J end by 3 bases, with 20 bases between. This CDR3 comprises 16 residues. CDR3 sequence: CASSPPASSLNYEQYF. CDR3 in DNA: TGTGCCAGCAGCCCTCCAGCGAGTAGTCTTAACTACGAGCAGTACTTC.